A selection of T cell receptor beta chains follows, all from one sample in a study of CD8+CD57+ T cells in acquired aplastic anemia. Each CDR3 protein is one row after TCRdb ran MiXCR on the reads. The sample lists some 220,000 distinct CDR3 sequences; 34% were seen once. The specimen was sorted CD4+, CD8+, or CD8+CD57+ T cells (not recorded which) from PBMCs. The origin of the receptors is a human donor in good health, serving as a control. The CDR3 runs from the conserved cysteine through the conserved F or W. A D gene is named only where the DNA matches it firmly. The size of a clone is reported for some rows only, either as once, few or many, or as a class for expanded clones.

J: TRBJ2-1; D: TRBD2; V: TRBV11-1; length: 19; size: many; CDR3: CASSLGTFPGLLRRDEQFF; DNA: TGTGCCAGCAGCTTAGGGACGTTCCCGGGACTACTACGTCGGGATGAGCAGTTCTTC
J: TRBJ2-3; D: .; V: TRBV7-9; length: 14; size: .; CDR3: CASSLALRGDSQYF; DNA: TGTGCCAGCAGCCTAGCTTTAAGGGGAGATTCGCAGTATTTT
J: TRBJ2-5; D: TRBD2; V: TRBV27; length: 13; size: many; CDR3: CASRLAGGETQYF; DNA: TGTGCCAGCAGATTAGCGGGAGGGGAGACCCAGTACTTC
J: TRBJ2-4; D: .; V: TRBV11-2; length: 15; size: many; CDR3: CASSAKGQTSGIQYF; DNA: TGTGCCAGCAGCGCCAAAGGACAGACCTCGGGAATTCAGTACTTC
J: TRBJ2-7; D: TRBD2; V: TRBV20-1; length: 13; size: many; CDR3: CSASGRGGVEQYF; DNA: TGCAGTGCTAGTGGGAGGGGAGGAGTCGAGCAGTACTTC
J: TRBJ1-3; D: .; V: TRBV5-5; length: 15; size: few; CDR3: CASSLFPTRGNTIYF; DNA: TGTGCCAGCAGCTTGTTCCCTACCCGAGGAAACACCATATATTTT
J: TRBJ1-1; D: TRBD1; V: TRBV20-1; length: 15; size: .; CDR3: CSAQTGGLVYTEAFF; DNA: TGCAGTGCCCAGACAGGGGGTCTGGTGTACACTGAAGCTTTCTTT
J: TRBJ1-1; D: .; V: TRBV2; length: 12; size: many; CDR3: CASRLLSGEAFF; DNA: TGTGCCAGCAGGCTACTTTCGGGTGAAGCTTTCTTT
J: TRBJ2-3; D: .; V: TRBV7-9; length: 14; size: many; CDR3: CASSSSPITDTQYF; DNA: TGTGCCAGCAGCTCATCCCCAATCACAGATACGCAGTATTTT
J: TRBJ1-2; D: TRBD1; V: TRBV29-1; length: 13; size: few; CDR3: CSVYLDRGYGYTF; DNA: TGCAGCGTATACCTGGACAGGGGCTATGGCTACACCTTC
J: TRBJ1-1; D: .; V: TRBV3-1; length: 14; size: few; CDR3: CASSHRGAGGGAFF; DNA: TGTGCCAGCAGCCATCGCGGGGCCGGGGGTGGAGCTTTCTTT
J: TRBJ1-1; D: TRBD1; V: TRBV10-3; length: 14; size: .; CDR3: CAISDGTGGNEAFF; DNA: TGTGCCATCAGTGACGGGACAGGGGGTAATGAAGCTTTCTTT
J: TRBJ2-3; D: .; V: TRBV7-3; length: 15; size: many; CDR3: CASSLQAGGTDTQYF; DNA: TGTGCCAGCAGCTTACAGGCGGGCGGTACAGATACGCAGTATTTT
J: TRBJ2-7; D: .; V: TRBV25-1; length: 15; size: many; CDR3: CASSEFVGGNYEQYF; DNA: TGTGCCAGCAGTGAATTTGTAGGGGGTAACTACGAGCAGTACTTC
J: TRBJ1-6; D: .; V: TRBV25-1; length: 18; size: .; CDR3: CASSSARGGVTYNSPLHF; DNA: TGTGCTAGCAGCAGTGCTAGGGGCGGGGTAACCTATAATTCACCCCTCCACTTT
J: TRBJ2-1; D: .; V: TRBV12-3/TRBV12-4; length: 16; size: few; CDR3: CASSFSRARSYNEQFF; DNA: TGTGCCAGCAGTTTTTCCCGAGCGCGATCCTACAATGAGCAGTTCTTC
J: TRBJ2-7; D: .; V: TRBV12-3/TRBV12-4; length: 15; size: many; CDR3: CASSLSASFAYEQYF; DNA: TGTGCCAGCAGTTTAAGTGCTAGTTTCGCCTACGAGCAGTACTTC
J: TRBJ1-5; D: TRBD1; V: TRBV6-1; length: 14; size: many; CDR3: CASSTGTGYQPQHF; DNA: TGTGCCAGCAGTACCGGGACAGGTTATCAGCCCCAGCATTTT
J: TRBJ2-1; D: TRBD2; V: TRBV7-3; length: 13; size: many; CDR3: CASSLTSLGEQFF; DNA: TGTGCCAGCAGCTTGACTAGCCTCGGTGAGCAGTTCTTC
J: TRBJ1-1; D: .; V: TRBV10-3; length: 15; size: many; CDR3: CATSIMGDSNTEAFF; DNA: TGTGCCACCAGCATAATGGGGGATTCAAACACTGAAGCTTTCTTT
J: TRBJ2-1; D: .; V: TRBV10-3; length: 13; size: .; CDR3: CAIKAATYNEQFF; DNA: TGTGCCATCAAGGCCGCAACCTACAATGAGCAGTTCTTC
J: TRBJ1-1; D: TRBD1; V: TRBV6-1; length: 13; size: few; CDR3: CASSEWRGLEAFF; DNA: TGTGCCAGCAGTGAATGGAGGGGGCTGGAAGCTTTCTTT
J: TRBJ1-2; D: TRBD1; V: TRBV4-1; length: 19; size: .; CDR3: CASSQVSASLAKQGAGYTF; DNA: TGCGCCAGCAGCCAAGTCTCGGCTAGTTTGGCGAAACAGGGGGCTGGCTACACCTTC
J: TRBJ1-6; D: .; V: TRBV7-2; length: 15; size: .; CDR3: CASSSLRAQNSPLHF; DNA: TGTGCCAGCAGCTCCCTCCGGGCTCAGAATTCACCCCTCCACTTT
J: TRBJ2-3; D: TRBD1; V: TRBV10-3; length: 14; size: many; CDR3: CAISPGQGTDTQYF; DNA: TGTGCCATCAGCCCGGGACAGGGCACAGATACGCAGTATTTT
J: TRBJ2-3; D: .; V: TRBV5-1; length: 16; size: .; CDR3: CASSSVLGGATDTQYF; DNA: TGCGCCAGCAGCTCGGTGCTAGGGGGGGCTACAGATACGCAGTATTTT
J: TRBJ2-5; D: .; V: TRBV7-3; length: 13; size: .; CDR3: CASSLRSGETQYF; DNA: TGTGCTAGCAGCTTGCGTTCGGGGGAGACCCAGTACTTC
J: TRBJ1-2; D: TRBD1; V: TRBV15; length: 16; size: .; CDR3: CATSRDRDRGTYGYTF; DNA: TGTGCCACCAGCAGAGATCGGGACAGGGGGACCTATGGCTACACCTTC
J: TRBJ1-5; D: .; V: TRBV5-4; length: 16; size: few; CDR3: CASSLGSGDSNQPQHF; DNA: TGTGCCAGCAGCTTGGGGTCAGGGGATAGCAATCAGCCCCAGCATTTT
J: TRBJ1-5; D: .; V: TRBV20-1; length: 12; size: many; CDR3: CSARGENQPQHF; DNA: TGCAGTGCTAGGGGGGAGAATCAGCCCCAGCATTTT
J: TRBJ2-3; D: .; V: TRBV2; length: 14; size: many; CDR3: CASLQNTGADTQYF; DNA: TGTGCCAGCCTCCAGAACACGGGGGCAGATACGCAGTATTTT
J: TRBJ1-1; D: .; V: TRBV7-9; length: 16; size: many; CDR3: CASSLLLGFMNTEAFF; DNA: TGTGCCAGCAGCTTATTACTAGGGTTTATGAACACTGAAGCTTTCTTT
J: TRBJ2-5; D: .; V: TRBV10-3; length: 13; size: many; CDR3: CATGGGAGETQYF; DNA: TGTGCCACCGGTGGCGGGGCCGGAGAGACCCAGTACTTC
J: TRBJ2-1; D: .; V: TRBV2; length: 14; size: many; CDR3: CASSEHLESNEQFF; DNA: TGTGCCAGCAGTGAACATCTAGAGTCGAATGAGCAGTTCTTC
J: TRBJ1-1; D: .; V: TRBV20-1; length: 17; size: .; CDR3: CSARAPLGTELNTEAFF; DNA: TGCAGTGCTAGAGCCCCGCTTGGGACGGAATTGAACACTGAAGCTTTCTTT
J: TRBJ1-5; D: TRBD1; V: TRBV29-1; length: 13; size: .; CDR3: CSVGQGSNQPQHF; DNA: TGCAGCGTAGGACAGGGTAGCAATCAGCCCCAGCATTTT
J: TRBJ2-5; D: TRBD1; V: TRBV29-1; length: 12; size: many; CDR3: CSSTETGETQYF; DNA: TGCAGCTCTACGGAGACAGGGGAGACCCAGTACTTC
J: TRBJ2-7; D: .; V: TRBV7-9; length: 13; size: many; CDR3: CASSLQGVYEQYF; DNA: TGTGCCAGCAGCTTACAGGGAGTCTACGAGCAGTACTTC
J: TRBJ1-6; D: TRBD1; V: TRBV2; length: 14; size: .; CDR3: CASSKGAPNSPLHF; DNA: TGTGCCAGCAGTAAGGGGGCGCCTAATTCACCCCTCCACTTT
J: TRBJ2-3; D: TRBD1; V: TRBV2; length: 16; size: many; CDR3: CASGKGQRIDTDTQYF; DNA: TGTGCCAGCGGGAAGGGACAGAGGATAGACACAGATACGCAGTATTTT
J: TRBJ1-6; D: .; V: TRBV18; length: 17; size: few; CDR3: CASSPPAGARENSPLHF; DNA: TGTGCCAGCTCACCACCGGCAGGGGCGAGAGAAAATTCACCCCTCCACTTT
J: TRBJ2-3; D: .; V: TRBV6-1; length: 14; size: .; CDR3: CASSQDSRTDTQYF; DNA: TGTGCCAGCAGCCAGGACAGTCGCACAGATACGCAGTATTTT
J: TRBJ1-1; D: .; V: TRBV5-1; length: 14; size: .; CDR3: CASSLDILNTEAFF; DNA: TGCGCCAGCAGCTTGGATATACTGAACACTGAAGCTTTCTTT
J: TRBJ2-7; D: .; V: TRBV29-1; length: 11; size: few; CDR3: CSVSEGYEQYF; DNA: TGCAGCGTTTCGGAGGGGTACGAGCAGTACTTC
J: TRBJ1-1; D: .; V: TRBV7-9; length: 13; size: once; CDR3: CASSLGGATEASF; DNA: TGTGCCAGCAGCTTAGGTGGGGCAACTGAAGCTTCCTTT
J: TRBJ2-5; D: .; V: TRBV5-4; length: 13; size: .; CDR3: CASSPESGWTRYF; DNA: TGTGCCAGCAGCCCCGAATCCGGGTGGACCCGGTACTTC
J: TRBJ2-4; D: TRBD1; V: TRBV19; length: 14; size: .; CDR3: CASSIQGAKNIQYF; DNA: TGTGCCAGTAGTATACAGGGGGCGAAAAACATTCAGTACTTC
J: TRBJ2-5; D: .; V: TRBV2; length: 12; size: many; CDR3: CASRPQGETQYF; DNA: TGTGCCAGCAGGCCCCAAGGGGAGACCCAGTACTTC
J: TRBJ2-2; D: TRBD2; V: TRBV11-2; length: 17; size: .; CDR3: CASSWGLAGGLGGELFF; DNA: TGTGCCAGCAGTTGGGGACTAGCGGGAGGGCTTGGCGGGGAGCTGTTTTTT
J: TRBJ1-6; D: .; V: TRBV6-1; length: 12; size: many; CDR3: CASRGDGGPLHF; DNA: TGTGCCAGCAGGGGGGATGGAGGACCCCTCCACTTT
J: TRBJ1-2; D: TRBD1; V: TRBV18; length: 17; size: few; CDR3: CASSPLGTGGSRRGYTF; DNA: TGTGCCAGCTCACCACTCGGGACAGGGGGTTCCCGACGTGGCTACACCTTC
J: TRBJ1-1; D: .; V: TRBV4-2; length: 15; size: .; CDR3: CASSQDPSGPSEAFF; DNA: TGTGCCAGCAGCCAAGATCCGTCAGGGCCATCTGAAGCTTTCTTT